This T cell receptor (beta chain) was captured by sequencing in a study of shared clonotypes between healthy human individuals. Study-wide background: Researchers drew samples from a couple of women and a few men aged 18 to 49.

Cells designated naive CD8 were CD45RO-negative and were positively selected for CCR7, with terminally differentiated effector memory CD45RA+ cells excluded. The CDR3 is 11 residues long. From germline, CDR1 is SQVTM and CDR2 ANQGSEA. Deletions cut 5 bases from V and 6 bases from J, with 8 bases between. Profiling relied on immunoSEQ multiplex PCR, and the TCRdb table lists in-frame clones only, not all of them. The sample has a few million clones; about 93% are singletons. The sequence was collected from a man younger than 35 in good health. Some clones in this sample may be carry-over from other donors' samples. The specimen sequenced was naive CD8+ T cells from PBMCs. The chain links TRBV29-1 to TRBJ2-1, with a possible D match to TRBD1 (5 bases). In nucleotides, the CDR3 is TGCAGCGTTACAGGTACCAATGAGCAGTTCTTC. This gives the protein CSVTGTNEQFF.